The clone carrying this TCR beta chain was seen just once. The data were taken from a study of blood T cell repertoires in COVID-19. Study details: COVID-19 samples from acute and convalescent phases originated in the United States, Italy and Spain. From T cells, B-cell-depleted T cells, or PBMCs came the material, which was cDNA or gDNA.

Seattle-derived patients entered the study during active infection and were followed longitudinally. The CDR3 sequence is 11 residues long. Between the trimmed V and J ends, which lost 6 bases and 4 bases, there was a span of 7 bases. Per the germline V gene, CDR1 is MNHEY and CDR2 is SVGAGI. In the original workflow: Cell counts per sample came from amplifying reference gene primers. Profiled with immunoSEQ multiplex PCR; TCRdb holds only in-frame clones, not every one. The V and J calls and clone size are taken from that table; D and trimming were inferred from the DNA. Of fewer than 350,000 clones listed, roughly 90% are singletons.

This clonotype was obtained from a woman in her 30s with COVID-19, enrolled during active disease. The sample was peripheral blood. This chain joins TRBV6-5 and TRBJ2-7, with D perhaps TRBD1 (5 bases). The CDR3 region is CASRTVYEQYF. CDR3 sequence (DNA): TGTGCCAGCAGGACAGTGTACGAGCAGTACTTC.